This T cell receptor (beta chain) was sequenced for a study of T cell repertoires in cytomegalovirus infection. Study-wide context: CMV epitopes, recently identified HLA-C-restricted and well-studied HLA-B-restricted, were used. Public TCR beta signatures indicated both CMV infection and matching HLA type.

Broader study findings: Clonotype analysis showed dominance of the ex vivo response by HLA-C-restricted CMV-specific TCR beta clonotypes. Cumulated frequencies of public TCR beta families served to identify carriers of CMV plus the relevant HLA.

TCRdb used MiXCR to reprocess the reads, holding one entry per CDR3 protein. The sample lists some 940,000 distinct CDR3 sequences, roughly 30% seen once, with 11% to 15% in the top ten. This clonotype was observed many times. Its antigen is not known. This CDR3 is 12 amino acids long. Germline values: CDR1 SEHNR, CDR2 FQNEAQ (reference sequence). Unmatched junction bases numbered 6, after V lost 5 bases and J lost 11 bases. Sequences were derived from cultured CD8+ T cells from PBMCs, sampled from culture after CMV antigen stimulation. This sequence was found in a human donor in good health (CMV status not recorded). Some clones in this sample may be carry-over from other donors' samples. The rearrangement links TRBV7-9 to TRBJ1-1; 9 bases map to TRBD1. The CDR3 DNA reads TGTGCCAGCAGCCCCCATGGACAGGGGGCTTTCTTT. Residues: CASSPHGQGAFF. The whole variable domain, filled in from reference TRBV7-9 and TRBJ1-1, reads DTGVSQNPRHKITKRGQNVTFRCDPISEHNRLYWYRQTLGQGPEFLTYFQNEAQLEKSRLLSDRFSAERPKGSFSTLEIQRTEQGDSAMYLCASSPHGQGAFFGQGTRLTVV.